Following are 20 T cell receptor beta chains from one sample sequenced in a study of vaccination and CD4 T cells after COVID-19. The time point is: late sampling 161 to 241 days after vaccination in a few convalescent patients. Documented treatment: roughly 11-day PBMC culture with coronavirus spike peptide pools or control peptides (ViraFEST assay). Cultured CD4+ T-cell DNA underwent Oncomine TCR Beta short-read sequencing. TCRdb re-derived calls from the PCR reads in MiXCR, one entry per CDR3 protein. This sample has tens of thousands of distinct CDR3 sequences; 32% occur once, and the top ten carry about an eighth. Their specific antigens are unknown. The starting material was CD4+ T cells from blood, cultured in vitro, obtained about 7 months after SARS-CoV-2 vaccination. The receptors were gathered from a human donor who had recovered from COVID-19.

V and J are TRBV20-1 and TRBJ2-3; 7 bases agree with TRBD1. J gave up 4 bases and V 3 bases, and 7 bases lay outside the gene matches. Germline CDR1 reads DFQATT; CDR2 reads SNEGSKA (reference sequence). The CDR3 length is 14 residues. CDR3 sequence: CSASILQGADTQYF. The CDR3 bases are TGCAGTGCTAGTATCCTTCAGGGGGCAGATACGCAGTATTTT.

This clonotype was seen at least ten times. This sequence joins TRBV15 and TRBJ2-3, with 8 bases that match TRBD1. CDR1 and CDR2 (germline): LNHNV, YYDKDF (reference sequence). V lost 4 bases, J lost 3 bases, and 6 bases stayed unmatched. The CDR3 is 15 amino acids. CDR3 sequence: CATSTHGQGTDTQYF. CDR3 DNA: TGTGCCACCAGCACGCACGGACAGGGAACAGATACGCAGTATTTT.

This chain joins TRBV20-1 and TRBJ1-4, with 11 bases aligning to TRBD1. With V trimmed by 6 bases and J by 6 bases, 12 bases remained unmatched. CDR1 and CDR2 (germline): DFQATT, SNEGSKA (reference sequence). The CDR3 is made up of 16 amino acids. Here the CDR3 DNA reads TGCAGTGCCAAATCGGGACAGGGGGAATGGTATGAAAAACTGTTTTTT. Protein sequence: CSAKSGQGEWYEKLFF.

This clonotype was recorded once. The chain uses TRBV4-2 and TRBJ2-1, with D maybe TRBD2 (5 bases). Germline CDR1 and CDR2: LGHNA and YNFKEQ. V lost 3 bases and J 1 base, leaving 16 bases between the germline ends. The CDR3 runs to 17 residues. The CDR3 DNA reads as TGTGCCAGCAGCCAGAAGAGTGCGGGCCAGTCCTACAATGAGCAGTTCTTC. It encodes CASSQKSAGQSYNEQFF.

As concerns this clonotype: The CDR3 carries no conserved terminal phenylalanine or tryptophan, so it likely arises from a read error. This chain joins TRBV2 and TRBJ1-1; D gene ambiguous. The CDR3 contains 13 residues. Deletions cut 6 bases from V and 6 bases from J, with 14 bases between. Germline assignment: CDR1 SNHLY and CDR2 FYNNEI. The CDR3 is CASRADPEAEAFL. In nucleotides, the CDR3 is TGTGCCAGCAGGGCCGACCCGGAGGCTGAAGCTTTCTTA.

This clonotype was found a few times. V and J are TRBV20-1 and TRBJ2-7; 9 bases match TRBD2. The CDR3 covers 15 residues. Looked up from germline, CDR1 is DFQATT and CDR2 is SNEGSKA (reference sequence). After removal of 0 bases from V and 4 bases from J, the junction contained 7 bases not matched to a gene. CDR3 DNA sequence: TGCAGTGCTAGAGATCCGGCGGGGGGGGTATACGAGCAGTACTTC. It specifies CSARDPAGGVYEQYF.

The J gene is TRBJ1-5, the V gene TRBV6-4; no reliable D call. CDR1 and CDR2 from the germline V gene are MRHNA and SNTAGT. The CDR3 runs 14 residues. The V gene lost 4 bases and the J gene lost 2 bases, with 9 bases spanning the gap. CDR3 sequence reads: CASSVEGGNQPQHF. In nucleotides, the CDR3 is TGTGCCAGCAGTGTTGAAGGCGGCAATCAGCCCCAGCATTTT.

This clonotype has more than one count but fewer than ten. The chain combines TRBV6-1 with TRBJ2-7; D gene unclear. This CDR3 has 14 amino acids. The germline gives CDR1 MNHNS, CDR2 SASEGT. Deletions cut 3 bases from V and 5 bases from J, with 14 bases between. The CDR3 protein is CASSDIFWGNEQYF. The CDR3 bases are TGTGCCAGCAGTGATATTTTCTGGGGTAACGAGCAGTACTTC.

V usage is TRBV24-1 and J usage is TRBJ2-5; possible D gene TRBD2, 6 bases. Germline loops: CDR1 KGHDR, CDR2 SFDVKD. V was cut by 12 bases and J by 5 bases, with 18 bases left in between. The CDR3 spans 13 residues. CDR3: CAAAGGVEETQYF. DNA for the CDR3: TGTGCCGCCGCCGGAGGGGTGGAGGAGACCCAGTACTTC.

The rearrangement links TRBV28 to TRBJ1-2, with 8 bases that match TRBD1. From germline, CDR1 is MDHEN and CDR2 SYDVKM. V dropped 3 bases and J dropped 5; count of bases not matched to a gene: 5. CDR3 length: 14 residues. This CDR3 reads CASSLGDRRYGYTF. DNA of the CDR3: TGTGCCAGCAGTTTGGGGGACAGGAGGTATGGCTACACCTTC.

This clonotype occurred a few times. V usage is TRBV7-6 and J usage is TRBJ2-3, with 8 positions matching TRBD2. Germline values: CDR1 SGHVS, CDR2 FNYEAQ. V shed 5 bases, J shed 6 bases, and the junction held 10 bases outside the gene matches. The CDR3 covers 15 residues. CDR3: CASSPGSGKSDTQYF. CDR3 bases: TGTGCCAGCAGCCCGGGTAGCGGGAAGTCGGATACGCAGTATTTT. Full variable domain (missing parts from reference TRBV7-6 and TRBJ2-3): GAGVSQSPRYKVTKRGQDVALRCDPISGHVSLYWYRQALGQGPEFLTYFNYEAQQDKSGLPNDRFSAERPEGSISTLTIQRTEQRDSAMYRCASSPGSGKSDTQYFGPGTRLTVL.

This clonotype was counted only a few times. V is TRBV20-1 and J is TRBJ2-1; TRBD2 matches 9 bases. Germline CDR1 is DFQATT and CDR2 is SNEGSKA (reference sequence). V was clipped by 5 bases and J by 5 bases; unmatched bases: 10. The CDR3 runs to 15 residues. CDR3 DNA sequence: TGCAGTGCTCCTATAGCGGGAGCTTTCGACAATGAGCAGTTCTTC. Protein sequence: CSAPIAGAFDNEQFF.

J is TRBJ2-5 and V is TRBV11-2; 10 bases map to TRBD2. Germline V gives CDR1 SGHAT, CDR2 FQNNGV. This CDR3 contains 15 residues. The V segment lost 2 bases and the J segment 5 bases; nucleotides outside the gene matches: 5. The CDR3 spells CASSLILAGLETQYF. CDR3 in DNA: TGTGCCAGCAGCTTAATACTAGCGGGGCTGGAGACCCAGTACTTC.

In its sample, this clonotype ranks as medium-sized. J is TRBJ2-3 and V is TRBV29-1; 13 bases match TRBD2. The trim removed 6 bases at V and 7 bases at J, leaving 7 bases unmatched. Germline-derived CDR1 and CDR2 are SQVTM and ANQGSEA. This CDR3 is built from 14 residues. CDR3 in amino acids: CSVLGLAGVYTQYF. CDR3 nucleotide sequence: TGCAGCGTCCTAGGACTAGCGGGAGTTTATACGCAGTATTTT.

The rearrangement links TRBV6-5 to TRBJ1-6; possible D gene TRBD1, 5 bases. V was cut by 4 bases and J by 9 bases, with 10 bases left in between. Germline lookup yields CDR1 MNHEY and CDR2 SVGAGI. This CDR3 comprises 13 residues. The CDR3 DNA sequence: TGTGCCAGCAGTTCAGGGATTGCTTCACCCCTCCACTTT. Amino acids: CASSSGIASPLHF.

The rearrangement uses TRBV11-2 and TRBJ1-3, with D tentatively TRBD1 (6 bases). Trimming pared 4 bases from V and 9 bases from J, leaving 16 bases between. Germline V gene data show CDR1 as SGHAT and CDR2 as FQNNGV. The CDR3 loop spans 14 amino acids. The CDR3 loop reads CASSSSSGGPTIYF. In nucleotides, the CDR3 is TGTGCCAGCAGCTCCTCCTCCGGGGGGCCCACCATATATTTT. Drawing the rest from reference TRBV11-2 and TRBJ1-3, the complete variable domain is EAGVAQSPRYKIIEKRQSVAFWCNPISGHATLYWYQQILGQGPKLLIQFQNNGVVDDSQLPKDRFSAERLKGVDSTLKIQPAKLEDSAVYLCASSSSSGGPTIYFGEGSWLTVV.

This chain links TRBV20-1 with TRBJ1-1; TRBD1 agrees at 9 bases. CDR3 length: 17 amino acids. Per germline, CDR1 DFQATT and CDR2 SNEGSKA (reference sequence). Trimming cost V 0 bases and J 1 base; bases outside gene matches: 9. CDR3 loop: CSARDRQGVGGNTEAFF. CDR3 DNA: TGCAGTGCTAGAGACCGACAGGGGGTAGGGGGGAACACTGAAGCTTTCTTT.

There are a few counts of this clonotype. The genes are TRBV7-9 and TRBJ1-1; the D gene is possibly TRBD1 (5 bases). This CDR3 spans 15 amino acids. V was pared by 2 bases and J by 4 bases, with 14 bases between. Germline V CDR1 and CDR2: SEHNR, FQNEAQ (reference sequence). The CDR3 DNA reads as TGTGCCAGCAGCTTAAATAATCAAGGGGCCACTGAAGCTTTCTTT. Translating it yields CASSLNNQGATEAFF.

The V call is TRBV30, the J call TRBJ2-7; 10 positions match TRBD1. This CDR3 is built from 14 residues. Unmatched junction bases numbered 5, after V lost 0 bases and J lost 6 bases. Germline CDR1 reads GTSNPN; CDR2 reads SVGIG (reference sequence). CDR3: CAWSVRDRGGEQYF. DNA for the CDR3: TGTGCCTGGAGTGTACGGGACAGGGGAGGCGAGCAGTACTTC.

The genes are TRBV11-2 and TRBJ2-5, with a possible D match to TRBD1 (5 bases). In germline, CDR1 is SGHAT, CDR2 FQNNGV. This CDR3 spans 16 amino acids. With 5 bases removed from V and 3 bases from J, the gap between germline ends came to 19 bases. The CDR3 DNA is TGTGCCAGCAGCCGAGGACAAGGGGCCATCGAAGAGACCCAGTACTTC. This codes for CASSRGQGAIEETQYF.